There are a few counts of the clone carrying this TCR beta chain. Authors' analysis steps: The assay estimated nucleated cells by amplifying reference gene primers. Produced via immunoSEQ multiplex PCR; TCRdb's table is partial and in-frame only. The V and J calls and the clone size are those of that table, but D and trimming were determined from the DNA. The table includes about 190,000 clones, more than 65% detected once. This sample is drawn from a study of blood T cell repertoires in COVID-19. The CDR3 extends over 14 amino acids. Germline CDR1 reads MNHEY; CDR2 reads SVGAGI. V was clipped by 8 bases and J by 4 bases; unmatched bases: 6.

This receptor was obtained from a woman aged 50 to 60 with acute COVID-19. The V and J genes are TRBV6-5 and TRBJ2-2, with 8 bases lining up with TRBD2. The sample was PBMCs or T cells enriched from blood (not recorded which). The CDR3 spells CASPRLAGTGELFF. CDR3 in DNA: TGTGCCAGCCCCAGGCTAGCGGGCACCGGGGAGCTGTTTTTT.